Below, 3 T cell receptor beta chains from the same sample are listed, as sequenced in a study of blood T cell repertoires in COVID-19. Measured with immunoSEQ multiplex PCR; TCRdb has only the in-frame clones, and not every one. The repertoire holds over 65,000 clones, with roughly 77% as singletons. Sequenced: peripheral blood. Receptors were obtained from a human donor in a cohort sampled during active COVID-19.

This rearrangement joins TRBV6-6 to TRBJ2-7; 7 bases line up with TRBD2. CDR3 size: 16 residues. Trimming removed 5 bases from V and 2 bases from J; junction bases left unmatched: 12. From germline, CDR1 is MNHNY and CDR2 SVGAGI (reference sequence). In DNA, the CDR3 is TGTGCCAGCAGTGACTTGGGGAGGGTGTCGGCCTACGAGCAGTACTTC. It specifies CASSDLGRVSAYEQYF.

A single count supports this clone. The gene calls are TRBV9 and TRBJ2-1, with TRBD1 matching over 8 bases. Germline values: CDR1 SGDLS, CDR2 YYNGEE. Trimming at V came to 4 bases and at J to 7 bases, leaving 13 bases not matched to a gene. This CDR3 is 16 amino acids long. The CDR3 sequence: CASSPRLGQGMNEQFF. DNA of the CDR3: TGTGCCAGCAGCCCCCGACTTGGACAGGGCATGAATGAGCAGTTCTTC.

This chain links TRBV9 with TRBJ1-5, with D unclear. Germline V gives CDR1 SGDLS, CDR2 YYNGEE. The CDR3 runs 15 residues. Trimming stripped 0 bases from V and 5 bases from J, with 12 bases between. The CDR3 region has the DNA TGTGCCAGCAGCGTAGACGGGTTCTCCGATCAGCCCCAGCATTTT. This gives the protein CASSVDGFSDQPQHF.